This T cell receptor (beta chain) was sequenced in a study of T cells in Graves' hyperthyroidism and ophthalmopathy. Whole-study findings and limits: Ophthalmopathy and stable hyperthyroidism were separated by a 13 V-J model.

Amplification of TCR beta CDR3 regions used RNA as the template. RT-PCR in the first round (using the HTBI primer set) targeted the TCR CDR3. Via MiXCR, TCRdb re-called the multiplex PCR reads, giving one row per CDR3 protein. The sample contains approximately 420,000 distinct CDR3 sequences, about 13% of which appear only once. In its sample, this clonotype was seen many times. Antigen specificity is unknown. Germline CDR1 ENHRY, CDR2 SYGVKD. J was trimmed by 6 bases and V by 10 bases; bases with no gene match: 10. CDR3 length: 13 amino acids. Absent ophthalmopathy progression within 18 months defined stable Graves' hyperthyroidism. Disease duration under 2 months; hyperthyroidism patients were aged 18 to 65.

J is TRBJ2-7 and V is TRBV10-3; 9 bases agree with TRBD1. The source is a woman between 18 and 29 years old with Graves' hyperthyroidism. The sequenced sample was blood. The DNA of the CDR3 is TGTGCCAGCCGGGACAGGGAGAGAAGCGAGCAGTACTTC. Its translation is CASRDRERSEQYF.